This TCR beta chain was sequenced during a study of Ad26.COV2.S vaccination and SARS-CoV-2 variants. Treatment denoted: around 19 received Ad26.COV2.S at low or high dose, single or two shots; 5 received placebo; per-sample allocation not given. Collection of samples fell on day 63 after the first vaccine or placebo injection. Here immunoSEQ multiplex PCR was the method, and the copy in TCRdb shows in-frame clones only, minus some. The sample carries roughly 700,000 clones, 89% recorded once. The CDR3 is 11 residues long. Germline CDR1 reads GTSNPN; CDR2 reads SVGIG (reference sequence). A word on this clone: Its target is unknown.

General study points: Relative to placebo recipients, vaccine recipients exhibited elevated spike-specific TCR breadth. Similar non-spike TCR breadth was seen in vaccine and placebo recipients.

V is TRBV30 and J is TRBJ2-7; perhaps TRBD1 as D (6 bases). This sequence was found in a person aged 18 to 65 who received the Ad26.COV2.S COVID-19 vaccine or a placebo. The material was peripheral blood, obtained in a trial of Ad26.COV2.S vaccine versus placebo. The CDR3 coding sequence is TGTGCGCAGGGGAGAGGCTACGAGCAGTACTTC. It translates to CAQGRGYEQYF.